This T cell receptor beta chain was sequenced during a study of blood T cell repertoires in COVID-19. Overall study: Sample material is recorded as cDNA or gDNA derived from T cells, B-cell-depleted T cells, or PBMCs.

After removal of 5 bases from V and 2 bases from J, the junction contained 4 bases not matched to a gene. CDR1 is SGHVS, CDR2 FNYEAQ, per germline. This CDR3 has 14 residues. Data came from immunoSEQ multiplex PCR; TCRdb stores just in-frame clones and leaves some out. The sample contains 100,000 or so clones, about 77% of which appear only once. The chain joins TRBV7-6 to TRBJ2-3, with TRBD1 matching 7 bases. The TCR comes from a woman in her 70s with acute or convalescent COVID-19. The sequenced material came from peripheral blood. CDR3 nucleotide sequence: TGTGCCAGCAGCCGGGACAGATACACAGATACGCAGTATTTT. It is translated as CASSRDRYTDTQYF.